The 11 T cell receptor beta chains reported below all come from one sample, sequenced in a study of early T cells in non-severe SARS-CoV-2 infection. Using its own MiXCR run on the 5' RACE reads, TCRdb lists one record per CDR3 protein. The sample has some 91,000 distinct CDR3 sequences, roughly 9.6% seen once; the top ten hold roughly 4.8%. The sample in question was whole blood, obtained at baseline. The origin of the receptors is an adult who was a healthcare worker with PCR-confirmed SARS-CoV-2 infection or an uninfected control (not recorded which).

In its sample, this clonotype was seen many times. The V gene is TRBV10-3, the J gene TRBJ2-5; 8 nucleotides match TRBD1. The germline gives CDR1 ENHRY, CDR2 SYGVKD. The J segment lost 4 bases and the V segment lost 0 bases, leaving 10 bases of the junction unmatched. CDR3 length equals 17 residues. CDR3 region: CAISESTGRGPTETQYF. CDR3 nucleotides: TGTGCCATCAGTGAGTCGACGGGCAGGGGGCCCACAGAGACCCAGTACTTC.

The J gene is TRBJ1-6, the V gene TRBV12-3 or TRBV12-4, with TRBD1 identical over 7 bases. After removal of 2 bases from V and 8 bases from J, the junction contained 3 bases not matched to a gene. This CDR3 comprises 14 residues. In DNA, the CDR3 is TGTGCCAGCAGTTTAAAAGGGACAGATTCACCCCTCCACTTT. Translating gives CASSLKGTDSPLHF.

The CDR3 here is CASRLNHGQDEKLFF. In DNA form, the CDR3 reads TGTGCCAGCAGGCTTAACCACGGACAGGATGAAAAACTGTTTTTT. The V call is TRBV6-5, the J call TRBJ1-4; TRBD1 matches at 7 bases. V shed 6 bases, J shed 6 bases, and the junction held 10 bases outside the gene matches. Germline V gene data show CDR1 as MNHEY and CDR2 as SVGAGI. This CDR3 has 15 amino acids.

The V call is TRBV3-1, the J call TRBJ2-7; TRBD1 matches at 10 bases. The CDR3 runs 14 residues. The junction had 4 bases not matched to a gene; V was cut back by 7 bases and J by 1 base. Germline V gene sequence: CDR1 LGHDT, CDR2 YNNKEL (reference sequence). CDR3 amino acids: CASNSDRGSYEQYF. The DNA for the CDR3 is TGTGCCAGCAACTCGGACAGGGGGTCCTACGAGCAGTACTTC.

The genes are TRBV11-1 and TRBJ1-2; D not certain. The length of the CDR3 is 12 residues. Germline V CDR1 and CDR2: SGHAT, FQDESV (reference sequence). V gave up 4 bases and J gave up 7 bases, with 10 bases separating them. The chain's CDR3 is CASSSWTSGYTF. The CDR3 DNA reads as TGTGCCAGCAGCTCCTGGACGTCTGGCTACACCTTC. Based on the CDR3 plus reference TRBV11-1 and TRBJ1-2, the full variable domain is EAEVAQSPRYKITEKSQAVAFWCDPISGHATLYWYRQILGQGPELLVQFQDESVVDDSQLPKDRFSAERLKGVDSTLKIQPAELGDSAMYLCASSSWTSGYTFGSGTRLTVV.

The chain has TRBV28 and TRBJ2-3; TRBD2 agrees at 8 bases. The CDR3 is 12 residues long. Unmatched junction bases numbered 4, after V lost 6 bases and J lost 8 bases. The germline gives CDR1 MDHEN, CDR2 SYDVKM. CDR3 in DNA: TGTGCCAGCAGAGCTAGCGGGCGTACGCAGTATTTT. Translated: CASRASGRTQYF.

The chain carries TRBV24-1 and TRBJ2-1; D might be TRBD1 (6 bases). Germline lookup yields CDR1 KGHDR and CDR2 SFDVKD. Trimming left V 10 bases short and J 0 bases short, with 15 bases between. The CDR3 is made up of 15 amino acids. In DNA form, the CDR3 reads TGTGCCACTAGGGGGTCGGGACACTCCTACAATGAGCAGTTCTTC. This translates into CATRGSGHSYNEQFF.

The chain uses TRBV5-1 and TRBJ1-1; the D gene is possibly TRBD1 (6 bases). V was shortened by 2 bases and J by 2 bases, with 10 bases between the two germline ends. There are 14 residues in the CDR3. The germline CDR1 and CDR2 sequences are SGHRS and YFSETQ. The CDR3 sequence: CASSFAGANTEAFF. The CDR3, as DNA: TGCGCCAGCAGCTTCGCGGGGGCTAACACTGAAGCTTTCTTT.

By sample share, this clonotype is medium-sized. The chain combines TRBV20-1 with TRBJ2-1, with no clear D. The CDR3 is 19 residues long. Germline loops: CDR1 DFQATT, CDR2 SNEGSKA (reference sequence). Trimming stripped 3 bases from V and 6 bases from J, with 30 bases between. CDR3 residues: CSARPYKLSGRATPNEQFF. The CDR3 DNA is TGCAGTGCTAGGCCCTATAAACTGTCTGGAAGGGCCACCCCCAATGAGCAGTTCTTC.

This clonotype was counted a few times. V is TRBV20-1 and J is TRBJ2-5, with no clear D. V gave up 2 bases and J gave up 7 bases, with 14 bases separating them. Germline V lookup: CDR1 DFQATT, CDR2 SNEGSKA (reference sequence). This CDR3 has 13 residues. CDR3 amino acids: CSARPPWEGTQYF. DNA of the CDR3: TGCAGTGCTAGACCCCCATGGGAAGGGACCCAGTACTTC.

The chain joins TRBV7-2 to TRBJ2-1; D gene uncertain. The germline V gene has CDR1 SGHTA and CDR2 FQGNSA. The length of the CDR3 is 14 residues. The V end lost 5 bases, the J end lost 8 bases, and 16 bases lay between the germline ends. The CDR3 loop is CASSTGPRADEQFF. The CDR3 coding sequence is TGTGCCAGCAGCACTGGGCCCCGGGCAGATGAGCAGTTCTTC.